Presented here are 23 T cell receptor beta chains from one specimen sequenced in a study of regulatory T cells in long-lasting Graves disease. Time point in this sample: newly diagnosed GD, antithyroid drugs for less than 3 months. The TCR library was made from RNA extracted from PBMCs. Both iRepertoire HTBI primers and Arm-PCR of CDR3 regions were used to build the TCR beta libraries. Each CDR3 protein gets one entry after TCRdb re-called the multiplex PCR reads with MiXCR. The table shows 680,000 or so distinct CDR3 sequences, with roughly 15% occurring only once. The sample was also reused in another study, on T cells in Graves' hyperthyroidism and ophthalmopathy.

The sequenced sample was peripheral blood mononuclear cells (PBMCs), obtained at new diagnosis, from a patient treated with antithyroid drugs. These receptor sequences come from a woman in her thirties with Graves disease.

This clonotype was recorded at least ten times. The chain combines TRBV5-1 with TRBJ2-5; D not resolved. CDR3 length: 15 residues. Germline CDR1 reads SGHRS; CDR2 reads YFSETQ. V lost 4 bases and J lost 2, with 15 bases in between. The CDR3 sequence: CASSPGYVGQETQYF. The CDR3 bases are TGCGCCAGCAGCCCCGGATATGTAGGACAAGAGACCCAGTACTTC.

The chain couples TRBV5-5 to TRBJ2-3; 8 nucleotides agree with TRBD1. This CDR3 is built from 17 residues. V lost 0 bases and J lost 1; bases outside the gene matches: 7. Germline V lookup: CDR1 SGHKS, CDR2 YYEKEE (reference sequence). CDR3 region: CASSLAFLTGGTDTQYF. CDR3 sequence (DNA): TGTGCCAGCAGCTTGGCCTTTTTGACAGGGGGCACAGATACGCAGTATTTT.

This clonotype turned up a few times. The V and J genes are TRBV12-3 or TRBV12-4 and TRBJ1-1, with D tentatively TRBD1 (6 bases). V gave up 5 bases and J gave up 1 base, with 14 bases separating them. The CDR3 length is 15 residues. CDR3 loop: CASSRRGLKNTEAFF. The CDR3 DNA follows: TGTGCCAGCAGTCGAAGGGGGTTGAAGAACACTGAAGCTTTCTTT.

This clonotype was seen a handful of times. CDR3 DNA: TGTGCCAGCAGCTCACGGACGGTACTAGCGGGAGGGCCCGGGATGAACAATGAGCAGTTCTTC. Protein sequence: CASSSRTVLAGGPGMNNEQFF. The chain employs TRBV7-9 and TRBJ2-1, with 13 positions matching TRBD2. Germline CDR1 SEHNR, CDR2 FQNEAQ (reference sequence). V shed 4 bases, J shed 5 bases, and the junction held 20 bases outside the gene matches. CDR3 size: 21 residues.

This clonotype showed up just a few times. The rearrangement links TRBV20-1 to TRBJ2-7; D tentatively reads TRBD1 or TRBD2 (6 bases each). CDR1 DFQATT and CDR2 SNEGSKA come from the germline V gene (reference sequence). With 1 base removed from V and 3 bases from J, the gap between germline ends came to 22 bases. The CDR3 covers 17 residues. The CDR3: CSARAQMGGRGFYEQYF. CDR3 in DNA: TGCAGTGCTAGAGCCCAAATGGGAGGCAGGGGTTTCTACGAGCAGTACTTC.

In the case of this clonotype: A much more abundant neighbour one base away suggests this may be a read error. The gene calls are TRBV28 and TRBJ2-7; D is tentatively TRBD1 or TRBD2 (5 bases each). V lost 3 bases and J lost 0, with 9 bases in between. Germline loops: CDR1 MDHEN, CDR2 SYDVKM. This CDR3 is built from 14 residues. In DNA form, the CDR3 reads TGTGCCAGCAGTTTTCGGGGCAGCTCCTACGAGCAGTACTTC. This sequence encodes CASSFRGSSYEQYF.

The chain joins TRBV2 to TRBJ1-3; D is unclear. Trimming removed 1 base from V and 0 bases from J, with 10 bases in between. CDR1 and CDR2 (germline): SNHLY, FYNNEI. The CDR3 runs to 16 residues. In DNA, the CDR3 is TGTGCCAGCAGTGAAGGAAGTGTTAACTCTGGAAACACCATATATTTT. It translates to CASSEGSVNSGNTIYF.

There are many counts of this clonotype. The rearrangement uses TRBV2 and TRBJ1-5; the D gene is possibly TRBD1 (5 bases). The V gene lost 0 bases and the J gene lost 4 bases, with 10 bases spanning the gap. The CDR3 is 15 residues long. Germline CDR1 reads SNHLY; CDR2 reads FYNNEI. The CDR3 region is CASSEATGLNQPQHF. For the CDR3, the DNA is TGTGCCAGCAGTGAAGCGACGGGACTAAATCAGCCCCAGCATTTT.

This clonotype was found a few times. The V and J genes are TRBV24-1 and TRBJ1-5; D unresolved. The CDR3 is 15 residues long. Germline CDR1 KGHDR, CDR2 SFDVKD. The germline V and J ends were trimmed by 4 bases and 2 bases, with 11 bases remaining between them. The CDR3 here is CATSEPGVGNQPQHF. In DNA form, the CDR3 reads TGTGCCACCAGTGAACCAGGTGTGGGCAATCAGCCCCAGCATTTT.

This clonotype appeared a few times. The rearrangement links TRBV7-3 to TRBJ2-2; D is ambiguous. Between the trimmed V and J ends, which lost 4 bases and 6 bases, there was a span of 12 bases. The CDR3 has 14 amino acids. CDR1 SGHTA and CDR2 FQGTGA come from the germline V gene. This CDR3 reads CASSSDGPSGELFF. CDR3 nucleotide sequence: TGTGCCAGCAGCTCAGACGGACCGTCCGGGGAGCTGTTTTTT.

This clonotype appeared a few times. The rearrangement joins TRBV30 to TRBJ1-5; 8 positions match TRBD1. The CDR3 has 15 residues. The germline V gene encodes CDR1 GTSNPN and CDR2 SVGIG (reference sequence). Trimming at V came to 1 base and at J to 5 bases, leaving 7 bases not matched to a gene. CDR3 residues: CAWSAGDRLDQPQHF. The DNA for the CDR3 is TGTGCCTGGAGTGCCGGGGACAGGTTAGATCAGCCCCAGCATTTT.

This clonotype appeared a single time. V usage is TRBV7-2 and J usage is TRBJ2-3; unclear D gene. Germline values: CDR1 SGHTA, CDR2 FQGNSA. V was clipped by 5 bases and J by 1 base, with 10 bases between them. The CDR3 is made up of 14 amino acids. CDR3 coding DNA: TGTGCCAGCAGCCCGGCAGGCGGCACAGATACGCAGTATTTT. It encodes CASSPAGGTDTQYF.

V and J are TRBV20-1 and TRBJ2-5, with TRBD1 as a possible D gene (5 bases). The V and J ends lost 0 bases and 2 bases respectively, with 7 bases between them. Germline assignment: CDR1 DFQATT and CDR2 SNEGSKA (reference sequence). The CDR3 consists of 13 residues. CDR3 protein: CSARDREQETQYF. Written as DNA, the CDR3 is TGCAGTGCTAGAGACAGGGAACAAGAGACCCAGTACTTC.

This clonotype was found a few times. The chain has TRBV28 and TRBJ2-7; D is possibly TRBD2 (6 bases). The V and J ends lost 6 bases and 6 bases respectively, with 21 bases between them. The V gene's germline CDR1 is MDHEN and CDR2 SYDVKM. CDR3 length: 15 residues. This CDR3 reads CASRPTGTGLIEQYF. The CDR3 DNA reads as TGTGCCAGCAGACCGACCGGGACTGGCCTTATCGAGCAGTACTTC.

In its sample, this clonotype was seen a few times. The chain carries TRBV7-9 and TRBJ2-3; 10 nucleotides match TRBD1. This CDR3 is 20 amino acids long. With V trimmed by 5 bases and J by 4 bases, 21 bases remained unmatched. Germline assignment: CDR1 SEHNR and CDR2 FQNEAQ (reference sequence). CDR3 DNA sequence: TGTGCCAGCAGCCTGAACCTTAAGCTCCCGACAGGGGGCGCATCAGATACGCAGTATTTT. It specifies CASSLNLKLPTGGASDTQYF. The variable domain in full, with the rest retrieved from reference TRBV7-9 and TRBJ2-3, is DTGVSQNPRHKITKRGQNVTFRCDPISEHNRLYWYRQTLGQGPEFLTYFQNEAQLEKSRLLSDRFSAERPKGSFSTLEIQRTEQGDSAMYLCASSLNLKLPTGGASDTQYFGPGTRLTVL.

This clonotype was counted ten times or more. Germline and junction disagree at one end, which may indicate a read error. The chain is built from TRBV12-3 or TRBV12-4 and TRBJ2-1; the D gene is possibly TRBD2 (6 bases). This CDR3 has 11 amino acids. This CDR3 is CASSSLGTQVF. The CDR3 bases are TGTGCCAGCAGTTCACTGGGGACTCAGGTCTTC.

This clonotype was seen many times. The chain combines TRBV9 with TRBJ1-1; D is uncertain. Trimming cost V 1 base and J 0 bases, with 7 bases left between them. Germline V lookup: CDR1 SGDLS, CDR2 YYNGEE. The CDR3 consists of 14 residues. CDR3 sequence (DNA): TGTGCCAGCAGCGTAAGTGCGGTGAACACTGAAGCTTTCTTT. It specifies CASSVSAVNTEAFF.

Of note for this clonotype: Being one base from a much bigger clone, this may be a read error. The V gene is TRBV28, the J gene TRBJ2-1; a weak D match, TRBD2 (6 bases). CDR1 and CDR2 from the germline V gene are MDHEN and SYDVKM. CDR3 length: 16 amino acids. The DNA for the CDR3 is TGTGCCAGCGCGTCATTGGGGGGATTCTCCTACAATGGGCAGTTCTTC. Translating it yields CASASLGGFSYNGQFF. The full variable domain, completed using reference TRBV28 and TRBJ2-1, is DVKVTQSSRYLVKRTGEKVFLECVQDMDHENMFWYRQDPGLGLRLIYFSYDVKMKEKGDIPEGYSVSREKKERFSLILESASTNQTSMYLCASASLGGFSYNGQFFGPGTRLTVL.

This clonotype was seen at least ten times. The J gene is TRBJ2-1, the V gene TRBV6-1; unclear D gene. The V gene's germline CDR1 is MNHNS and CDR2 SASEGT. This CDR3 comprises 15 residues. The V end was cut by 5 bases, the J end by 2 bases, with 13 bases between. CDR3 sequence: CASSTWRPTYNEQFF. The CDR3 bases are TGTGCCAGCAGTACCTGGCGTCCAACCTACAATGAGCAGTTCTTC.

This clonotype was seen repeatedly, ten times or more. J is TRBJ1-1 and V is TRBV7-3; 8 nucleotides agree with TRBD1. This CDR3 is 15 amino acids long. Germline CDR1 reads SGHTA; CDR2 reads FQGTGA. V was pared by 6 bases and J by 4 bases, with 10 bases of the junction left unmatched. CDR3: CASSPQGGGATEAFF. CDR3 sequence (DNA): TGTGCCAGCAGTCCACAGGGGGGGGGCGCCACTGAAGCTTTCTTT. Complete variable domain (other parts from reference TRBV7-3 and TRBJ1-1): GAGVSQTPSNKVTEKGKYVELRCDPISGHTALYWYRQSLGQGPEFLIYFQGTGAADDSGLPNDRFFAVRPEGSVSTLKIQRTERGDSAVYLCASSPQGGGATEAFFGQGTRLTVV.

This clonotype came up many times. V and J are TRBV2 and TRBJ1-2; D gene unclear. The germline V gene encodes CDR1 SNHLY and CDR2 FYNNEI. There are 13 residues in the CDR3. Trimming stripped 7 bases from V and 4 bases from J, with 13 bases between. The DNA of the CDR3 is TGTGCCAGCACCCCAAAACCGGGCTATGGCTACACCTTC. This gives the protein CASTPKPGYGYTF. Combining the CDR3 with reference TRBV2 and TRBJ1-2 gives the whole variable domain EPEVTQTPSHQVTQMGQEVILRCVPISNHLYFYWYRQILGQKVEFLVSFYNNEISEKSEIFDDQFSVERPDGSNFTLKIRSTKLEDSAMYFCASTPKPGYGYTFGSGTRLTVV.

The chain couples TRBV9 to TRBJ2-7, with 9 nucleotides matching TRBD1. Unmatched junction bases numbered 3, after V lost 2 bases and J lost 0 bases. Looked up from germline, CDR1 is SGDLS and CDR2 is YYNGEE. The CDR3 sequence is 15 residues long. CDR3 nucleotides: TGTGCCAGCAGCGTCGGGACAGGGCTCTCCTACGAGCAGTACTTC. It encodes CASSVGTGLSYEQYF.

This clonotype has at least ten counts. The chain has TRBV5-8 and TRBJ1-2, with D perhaps matching TRBD1 (6 bases). Trimming stripped 3 bases from V and 3 bases from J, with 12 bases between. There are 14 residues in the CDR3. Looked up from germline, CDR1 is SGHTS and CDR2 is YDEGEE. CDR3 in DNA: TGTGCCAGCAGCTACGACAGGAGGGACTATGGCTACACCTTC. It translates to CASSYDRRDYGYTF.